Each of the 30 T cell receptor beta chains below was sequenced from the same sample in a study of T cell changes during pregnancy in multiple sclerosis. Only in-frame clones appear in the TCRdb table, and some are missing; sequencing was by immunoSEQ multiplex PCR. The profile shows tens of thousands of clones, about nine tenths of them singletons. The material was peripheral blood, obtained in the first trimester of pregnancy. These receptors were collected from a female donor in good health, enrolled as a control in a pregnancy study.

This rearrangement joins TRBV5-4 to TRBJ1-2; the match to TRBD1 covers 7 bases. The germline V gene has CDR1 SGHNT and CDR2 YYREEE (reference sequence). V gave up 0 bases and J gave up 2 bases; unmatched junction bases: 1. There are 14 residues in the CDR3. The CDR3, as DNA: TGTGCCAGCAGCTTGGGGGGACAGAACTATGGCTACACCTTC. Residues: CASSLGGQNYGYTF. The full variable domain, its missing parts supplied by reference TRBV5-4 and TRBJ1-2, is ETGVTQSPTHLIKTRGQQVTLRCSSQSGHNTVSWYQQALGQGPQFIFQYYREEENGRGNFPPRFSGLQFPNYSSELNVNALELDDSALYLCASSLGGQNYGYTFGSGTRLTVV.

This clone occurred once. The sample contains more than one DNA sequence encoding this CDR3. The chain joins TRBV28 to TRBJ1-2; 8 bases fit TRBD1. J lost 2 bases, V lost 2 bases, and 1 base had no gene match. CDR3 length: 14 residues. Per germline, CDR1 MDHEN and CDR2 SYDVKM. The CDR3 here is CASSLGQGNYGYTF. The CDR3 bases are TGTGCCAGCAGTTTAGGACAGGGAAACTATGGCTACACCTTC.

A word on this clone: Other DNA sequences from this sample encode an identical CDR3 as well. The chain joins TRBV19 to TRBJ1-3, with D uncertain. V was shortened by 3 bases and J by 7 bases, with 16 bases between the two germline ends. CDR1 and CDR2 from the germline V gene are LNHDA and SQIVND (reference sequence). This CDR3 is 15 amino acids long. Here the CDR3 DNA reads TGTGCCAGTAGTATCCCTGGAGGCTCGGGGAACACCATATATTTT. Its translation: CASSIPGGSGNTIYF.

The chain recombines TRBV10-2 with TRBJ2-5, with D maybe TRBD1 (5 bases). The CDR3 runs 15 residues. The V end lost 0 bases, the J end lost 5 bases, and 13 bases lay between the germline ends. Germline lookup yields CDR1 WSHSY and CDR2 SAAADI. DNA of the CDR3: TGCGCCAGCAGTGAGTCTTGGCAGGGTGGTGAGACCCAGTACTTC. As protein: CASSESWQGGETQYF.

The V and J genes are TRBV5-6 and TRBJ2-7, with a tentative D call TRBD1 (6 bases). Germline loops: CDR1 SGHDT, CDR2 YYEEEE. The CDR3 spans 14 residues. Trimming shortened V by 2 bases and J by 3 bases, and 12 bases separated the two germline ends. The CDR3 nucleotides are TGTGCCAGCAGCTTAATAGGACAGCTCTACGAGCAGTACTTC. It translates to CASSLIGQLYEQYF.

V and J are TRBV18 and TRBJ1-1; D perhaps matches TRBD1 (5 bases). Deletions cut 3 bases from V and 0 bases from J, with 8 bases between. Per the germline V gene, CDR1 is KGHSH and CDR2 is LQKENI. There are 14 residues in the CDR3. DNA for the CDR3: TGTGCCAGCTCACCGACAGTCTTGAACACTGAAGCTTTCTTT. Protein: CASSPTVLNTEAFF.

In DNA form, the CDR3 reads TGTGCCAGCTCACCTTATCCAAGGGCCCCTCGGGGCTCCTATAATTCACCCCTCCACTTT. This sequence encodes CASSPYPRAPRGSYNSPLHF. V gene TRBV18 combines with J gene TRBJ1-6; no firm D call. V lost 3 bases and J lost 0, with 21 bases in between. The CDR3 length is 20 residues. The germline V gene encodes CDR1 KGHSH and CDR2 LQKENI.

This clone came up once. This chain uses TRBV5-4 with TRBJ1-5, with D maybe TRBD1 (6 bases). This CDR3 has 14 residues. Germline-derived CDR1 and CDR2 are SGHNT and YYREEE (reference sequence). V shed 2 bases and J shed 5 bases, with 11 bases lying between them. The DNA of the CDR3 is TGTGCCAGCAGCTTAGACAGGACCGATCAGCCCCAGCATTTT. The encoded protein is CASSLDRTDQPQHF.

The genes are TRBV11-3 and TRBJ2-1, with a possible D match to TRBD1 (5 bases). Germline V lookup: CDR1 SGHNT, CDR2 YENEEA. V dropped 1 base and J dropped 14 bases, with 12 bases sitting between them. This CDR3 region has 12 residues. The CDR3 DNA sequence: TGTGCCAGCAGCTTAGGAAGGGGTAGGGAGTTCTTC. This codes for CASSLGRGREFF.

The gene calls are TRBV7-9 and TRBJ1-1; possible D gene TRBD1, 5 bases. The V gene lost 10 bases and the J gene lost 4 bases, with 16 bases spanning the gap. In germline, CDR1 is SEHNR, CDR2 FQNEAQ (reference sequence). CDR3 length: 13 residues. The CDR3 coding sequence is TGTGCCACGGGGGAGGGGAGCGGCACTGAAGCTTTCTTT. It codes for CATGEGSGTEAFF.

As concerns this clone: Its ends do not fully match the called genes, so a read error is possible. This chain joins TRBV5-4 and TRBJ2-5; D might be TRBD1 (5 bases). CDR1 SGHNT and CDR2 YYREEE come from the germline V gene (reference sequence). The CDR3 runs to 13 residues. CDR3 region: CASSPATVESTNF. CDR3 in DNA: TGTGCCAGCAGCCCGGCGACAGTTGAAAGCACCAACTTC.

The chain carries TRBV6-1 and TRBJ1-2; 10 bases fit TRBD1. The ends lost 5 bases at V and 5 bases at J; junction bases unmatched: 5. CDR1 is MNHNS and CDR2 is SASEGT in the germline V gene. The CDR3 spans 14 residues. CDR3 protein: CASSPRDRGYGYTF. The DNA of the CDR3 is TGTGCCAGCAGTCCTCGGGACAGGGGATATGGCTACACCTTC.

The chain employs TRBV6-5 and TRBJ2-3, with 8 bases that match TRBD2. CDR1 and CDR2 from the germline V gene are MNHEY and SVGAGI. This CDR3 region has 15 residues. With V trimmed by 6 bases and J by 1 base, 6 bases remained unmatched. Written as DNA, the CDR3 is TGTGCCAGCAGAACCGGACTAGCTGGCACAGATACGCAGTATTTT. Translated: CASRTGLAGTDTQYF.

The rearrangement links TRBV19 to TRBJ2-1, with 8 bases lining up with TRBD1. V shed 6 bases, J shed 9 bases, and the junction held 7 bases outside the gene matches. Germline V gene sequence: CDR1 LNHDA, CDR2 SQIVND (reference sequence). The CDR3 is 13 residues long. The CDR3 region is CASSRDRLGEQFF. In nucleotides, the CDR3 is TGTGCCAGTAGCAGGGACAGGTTGGGTGAGCAGTTCTTC.

The chain links TRBV7-3 to TRBJ2-1; 9 bases agree with TRBD1. Germline assignment: CDR1 SGHTA and CDR2 FQGTGA. Trimming at V came to 2 bases and at J to 2 bases, leaving 7 bases not matched to a gene. This CDR3 comprises 17 residues. CDR3 loop: CASSLEGDRDPYNEQFF. The CDR3 DNA reads TGTGCCAGCAGCTTAGAAGGGGACAGGGACCCCTACAATGAGCAGTTCTTC.

The chain has TRBV2 and TRBJ2-3; D is perhaps TRBD2 (6 bases). The V gene lost 2 bases and the J gene lost 1 base, with 10 bases spanning the gap. The CDR3 runs to 15 residues. In germline, CDR1 is SNHLY, CDR2 FYNNEI. The CDR3 here is CASSERRGGTDTQYF. The CDR3, as DNA: TGTGCCAGCAGTGAACGGCGGGGCGGCACAGATACGCAGTATTTT. The full variable domain, with the rest looked up from reference TRBV2 and TRBJ2-3, is EPEVTQTPSHQVTQMGQEVILRCVPISNHLYFYWYRQILGQKVEFLVSFYNNEISEKSEIFDDQFSVERPDGSNFTLKIRSTKLEDSAMYFCASSERRGGTDTQYFGPGTRLTVL.

This clone appeared once. The rearrangement links TRBV7-9 to TRBJ2-2; 16 positions match TRBD2. The CDR3 totals 18 residues. V lost 5 bases, J lost 5 bases, and 8 bases stayed unmatched. Germline V gives CDR1 SEHNR, CDR2 FQNEAQ (reference sequence). Written as DNA, the CDR3 is TGTGCCAGCAGCGGCCCGGGACTAGCGGGAGGGGGTACCGGGGAGCTGTTTTTT. Residues: CASSGPGLAGGGTGELFF.

CDR3 DNA sequence: TGTGCCAGCAGTTGGGCAGGGGGCCGACGTGAGCAGTTCTTC. Translated, it gives CASSWAGGRREQFF. This chain connects TRBV2 to TRBJ2-1; 8 bases are a match to TRBD1. With 5 bases clipped from V and 9 bases from J, the junction kept 9 bases outside the gene matches. CDR1 and CDR2 from the germline V gene are SNHLY and FYNNEI. The CDR3 has 14 residues.

This chain uses TRBV5-1 with TRBJ1-6; 8 nucleotides line up with TRBD1. Losses at the gene ends were 2 bases for V and 8 bases for J; bases not matched to a gene: 6. Germline lookup yields CDR1 SGHRS and CDR2 YFSETQ. This CDR3 comprises 15 residues. CDR3 bases: TGCGCCAGCAGCTTAACCCCGGGACAGGATTCACCCCTCCACTTT. Amino acid sequence: CASSLTPGQDSPLHF.

The genes are TRBV11-2 and TRBJ2-1, with 9 bases identical to TRBD1. With 5 bases clipped from V and 8 bases from J, the junction kept 13 bases outside the gene matches. CDR1 SGHAT and CDR2 FQNNGV come from the germline V gene. This CDR3 contains 16 residues. CDR3 sequence: CASSPVPRDRVYEQFF. Written as DNA, the CDR3 is TGTGCCAGCAGCCCCGTACCCCGGGACAGGGTTTATGAGCAGTTCTTC.

The gene calls are TRBV12-5 and TRBJ2-1, with D perhaps matching TRBD2 (6 bases). Germline-derived CDR1 and CDR2 are LGHNT and FRNRAP. The ends were cut back, 0 bases at V and 5 bases at J, with 14 bases in the middle. CDR3 length: 16 residues. CDR3 coding DNA: TGTGCTAGTGGTTTGGTACTTGGAGGGTCTAACAATGAGCAGTTCTTC. Amino acid sequence: CASGLVLGGSNNEQFF.

The J gene is TRBJ1-1, the V gene TRBV2; D call uncertain. CDR3 length: 13 amino acids. V gave up 9 bases and J gave up 2 bases, with 13 bases separating them. Germline V gene lookup returns CDR1 SNHLY and CDR2 FYNNEI. The CDR3 here is CASKGGFNTEAFF. DNA for the CDR3: TGTGCCAGTAAGGGAGGGTTCAACACTGAAGCTTTCTTT.

V is TRBV9 and J is TRBJ2-7, with D maybe TRBD2 (6 bases). Germline CDR1 SGDLS, CDR2 YYNGEE. Trimming pared 6 bases from V and 0 bases from J, leaving 16 bases between. The CDR3 has 15 amino acids. CDR3 loop: CASTPDPGGSYEQYF. In nucleotides, the CDR3 is TGTGCCAGCACCCCGGATCCCGGGGGCTCCTACGAGCAGTACTTC.

This clone showed up just once. The V call is TRBV30, the J call TRBJ2-7, with 9 bases that match TRBD1. Germline V CDR1 and CDR2: GTSNPN, SVGIG (reference sequence). The V gene end was trimmed by 1 base and the J gene end by 0 bases; junction bases not matched to a gene: 19. The CDR3 consists of 20 residues. The CDR3 DNA is TGTGCCTGGAGTGCCCACATCTCGGCCGGGACAGGGATTAGCTCCTACGAGCAGTACTTC. This encodes CAWSAHISAGTGISSYEQYF.

The gene calls are TRBV7-2 and TRBJ1-2; a possible D gene is TRBD1 (5 bases). Germline V gene lookup returns CDR1 SGHTA and CDR2 FQGNSA. There are 14 residues in the CDR3. The V gene lost 3 bases and the J gene lost 8 bases, with 16 bases spanning the gap. In DNA, the CDR3 is TGTGCCAGCAGCTTTCCTGGGGGGACCCGGGGCTACACCTTC. Translated, it gives CASSFPGGTRGYTF.

The genes are TRBV2 and TRBJ2-7, with D maybe TRBD1 (5 bases). The V and J ends lost 7 bases and 3 bases respectively, with 10 bases between them. The CDR3 is 12 residues long. CDR1 and CDR2 from the germline V gene are SNHLY and FYNNEI. CDR3 region: CASTGRVYEQYF. The CDR3, as DNA: TGTGCCAGCACGGGCAGGGTCTACGAGCAGTACTTC.

This clone appeared once. V usage is TRBV15 and J usage is TRBJ1-2; 7 nucleotides agree with TRBD1. CDR3 size: 15 residues. The germline CDR1 and CDR2 sequences are LNHNV and YYDKDF (reference sequence). V shed 1 base and J 3 bases; nucleotides not matched to a gene: 5. The CDR3 sequence is CATSRGRDSDYGYTF. CDR3 DNA sequence: TGTGCCACCAGCAGAGGCCGGGACAGCGACTATGGCTACACCTTC.

The chain joins TRBV4-1 to TRBJ1-1; D uncertain. V was cut by 1 base and J by 4 bases, with 13 bases left in between. The CDR3 has 15 amino acids. CDR1 is MGHRA, CDR2 YSYEKL, per germline. CDR3 amino acids: CASSQVGGLATEAFF. For the CDR3, the DNA is TGCGCCAGCAGCCAAGTCGGAGGGTTGGCCACTGAAGCTTTCTTT.

This clone was seen a single time. The chain combines TRBV5-1 with TRBJ2-5, with TRBD2 matching 11 bases. Trimming took 3 bases from V and 5 from J; bases not matched to a gene: 9. Germline CDR1 SGHRS, CDR2 YFSETQ. The CDR3 covers 16 residues. The CDR3 reads CASSYRTRTSGETQYF. CDR3 DNA sequence: TGCGCCAGCAGCTACCGGACTAGGACTAGCGGGGAGACCCAGTACTTC.

This chain uses TRBV6-1 with TRBJ1-5; D call uncertain. CDR3 size: 13 residues. Trimming took 2 bases from V and 5 from J, leaving 7 bases between them. From germline, CDR1 is MNHNS and CDR2 SASEGT. CDR3 residues: CASSEQTYQPQHF. The CDR3 nucleotides read TGTGCCAGCAGTGAACAGACATATCAGCCCCAGCATTTT.